This T cell receptor (beta chain) derives from a study of CD4+ T cells in melanoma. The repertoire was sequenced with immunoSEQ multiplex PCR; TCRdb's copy has only in-frame clones and lacks some. Of almost 15,000 clones detected, roughly 84% appear once; the ten largest clones hold 6.4%. Trimming took 5 bases from V and 6 from J; bases not matched to a gene: 24. This CDR3 has 21 amino acids. Germline V gene sequence: CDR1 SGHTA, CDR2 FQGTGA. This clone was counted a single time. The J gene is TRBJ2-2, the V gene TRBV7-3; 10 bases are a match to TRBD1. Sequences were obtained from cells from a culture (not recorded whether cultured in vitro). This TCR was recovered from a human donor with melanoma. CDR3 residues: CASSLKPGTGARSLKAGELFF. Here the CDR3 DNA reads TGTGCCAGCAGCCTAAAACCCGGGACAGGGGCGAGATCCCTAAAGGCCGGGGAGCTGTTTTTT.